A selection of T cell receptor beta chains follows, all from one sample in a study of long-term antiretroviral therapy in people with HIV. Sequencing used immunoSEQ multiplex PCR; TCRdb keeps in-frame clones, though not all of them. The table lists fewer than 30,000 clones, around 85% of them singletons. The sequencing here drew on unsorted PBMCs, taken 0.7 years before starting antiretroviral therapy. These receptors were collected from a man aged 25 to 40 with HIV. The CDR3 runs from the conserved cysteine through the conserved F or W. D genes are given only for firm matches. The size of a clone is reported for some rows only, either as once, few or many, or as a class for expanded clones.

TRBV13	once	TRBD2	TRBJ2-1	TGTGCCAGCAGCTTCCGGACTAGCGGGGGGACCTACAATGAGCAGTTCTTC	CASSFRTSGGTYNEQFF
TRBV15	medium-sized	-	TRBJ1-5	TGTGCCACCAGCGAACAGGTGGTGGGATGCGGCAATCAGCCCCAGCATTTT	CATSEQVVGCGNQPQHF
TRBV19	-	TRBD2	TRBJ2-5	TGTGCCAGTAGTACTGGACTAGCGGGGGGGGCCCAAGAGACCCAGTACTTC	CASSTGLAGGAQETQYF
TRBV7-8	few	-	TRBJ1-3	TGTGCCAGCAGCCCTGGAAACACCATATATTTT	CASSPGNTIYF
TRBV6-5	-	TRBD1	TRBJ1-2	TGTGCCAGCAGTTCCGGACAGGGTCTAATTGGTTATGGCTACACCTTC	CASSSGQGLIGYGYTF
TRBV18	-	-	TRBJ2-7	TGTGCCAGCTCAAAGGACCACCAGGACGAGCAGTACTTC	CASSKDHQDEQYF
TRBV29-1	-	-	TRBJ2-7	TGCAGCGTTGGGGCCCCCTACGAGCAGTACTTC	CSVGAPYEQYF
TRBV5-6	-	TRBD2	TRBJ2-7	TGTGCCAGCAGCTTGACTAGCGGGGGAGAGCAGTACTTC	CASSLTSGGEQYF
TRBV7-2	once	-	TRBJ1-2	TGTGCCAGCAGCCCCCCATCGGGGACAATCTATGGCTACACCTTC	CASSPPSGTIYGYTF
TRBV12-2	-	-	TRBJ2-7	TGTGCAAGTCGTCCCCCCTTCACCTACGAGCAGTACTTC	CASRPPFTYEQYF
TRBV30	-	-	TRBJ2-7	TGTGCCTGGAACGGGGTGGGCAAGGGGGCCTACGAGCAGTACTTC	CAWNGVGKGAYEQYF
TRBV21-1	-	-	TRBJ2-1	TGTGCCAGCAGCAAAGTGGGGTTGGGGGACTCCTACAATGAGCAGTTCTTC	CASSKVGLGDSYNEQFF
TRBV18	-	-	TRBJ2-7	TGTGCCAGCTCACTTAGGGCAACCTACGAGCAGTACTTC	CASSLRATYEQYF
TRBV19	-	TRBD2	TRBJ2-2	TGTGCCAGTAGTAAAGGGACTAGTAGGAGCACCGGGGAGCTGTTTTTT	CASSKGTSRSTGELFF
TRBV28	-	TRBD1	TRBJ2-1	TGTGCCAGCAGAGACCTCCGGGACAGACCTGACAATGAGCAGTTCTTC	CASRDLRDRPDNEQFF
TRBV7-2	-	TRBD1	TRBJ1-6	TGTGCCAGCAGCAAAGAACGACAGGGGGCGAATTCACCCCTCCACTTT	CASSKERQGANSPLHF
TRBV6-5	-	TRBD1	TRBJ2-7	TGTGCCAGCAGTTACTCTGGGACAGGTAGTAGTTACTTC	CASSYSGTGSSYF
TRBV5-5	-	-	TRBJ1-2	TGTGCCAGCAGCTTCGCTGATAACTATGGCTACACCTTC	CASSFADNYGYTF
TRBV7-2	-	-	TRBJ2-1	TGTGCCAGCAGCACCCGACTAGTGGGAGATATTAGCTCCTACAATGAGCAGTTCTTC	CASSTRLVGDISSYNEQFF